The 27 T cell receptor beta chains listed next were all sequenced from one sample in a study of T cell responses to AZD1222 COVID-19 vaccine. Repertoires were generated with immunoSEQ multiplex PCR, while TCRdb's copy carries only in-frame clones and drops some. This table holds about 120,000 clones, over 75% found once. Sequences were derived from peripheral blood, sampled 28 days after the second dose of the MenACWY control vaccine. The receptors here all came from an adult who received the MenACWY meningococcal vaccine as a control.

This chain connects TRBV3-1 (or the pseudogene TRBV3-2) to TRBJ1-2, with D possibly being TRBD1 (6 bases). With 4 bases removed from V and 4 bases from J, the gap between germline ends came to 10 bases. There are 13 residues in the CDR3. Germline CDR1 reads LGHDT; CDR2 reads YNNKEL (reference sequence). The CDR3 here is CASSPRDTYGYTF. The CDR3 region has the DNA TGTGCCAGCAGCCCCCGGGACACCTATGGCTACACCTTC.

This clone was found a few times. V usage is TRBV3-1 (or the pseudogene TRBV3-2) and J usage is TRBJ2-1; D ambiguous. This CDR3 has 16 residues. V was pared by 1 base and J by 0 bases, with 10 bases between. Per the germline V gene, CDR1 is LGHDT and CDR2 is YNNKEL (reference sequence). CDR3 in DNA: TGTGCCAGCAGCCAAGGGGCTGTTCCCTCCTACAATGAGCAGTTCTTC. Its translation: CASSQGAVPSYNEQFF.

This rearrangement joins TRBV6-4 to TRBJ2-6; weak D call: TRBD1 (5 bases). CDR1 is MRHNA and CDR2 is SNTAGT in the germline V gene. CDR3 size: 16 residues. Trimming shortened V by 3 bases and J by 4 bases, and 13 bases separated the two germline ends. The CDR3 nucleotides read TGTGCCAGCAGTGATAAGACGGACACGGGGGCCAACGTCCTGACTTTC. Its protein product is CASSDKTDTGANVLTF.

In DNA form, the CDR3 reads TGTGCCAGCAGCTTAGTAGGGACAGGCAATCAGCCCCAGCATTTT. The encoded protein is CASSLVGTGNQPQHF. The rearrangement links TRBV7-9 to TRBJ1-5; 7 bases agree with TRBD1. This CDR3 is built from 15 residues. Germline V gene sequence: CDR1 SEHNR, CDR2 FQNEAQ (reference sequence). After removal of 1 base from V and 2 bases from J, the junction contained 2 bases not matched to a gene.

The chain links TRBV5-1 to TRBJ2-3; TRBD1 agrees at 12 bases. The CDR3 is 15 amino acids. The J segment lost 4 bases and the V segment lost 4 bases, leaving 4 bases of the junction unmatched. Germline V gene lookup returns CDR1 SGHRS and CDR2 YFSETQ. The CDR3, as DNA: TGCGCCAGCAGCCGGGGACAGGGGGCATCAGATACGCAGTATTTT. It codes for CASSRGQGASDTQYF.

This rearrangement joins TRBV14 to TRBJ2-2, with 10 bases that match TRBD1. This CDR3 has 18 residues. With 1 base clipped from V and 7 bases from J, the junction kept 12 bases outside the gene matches. From germline, CDR1 is SGHDN and CDR2 FVKESK. The DNA for the CDR3 is TGTGCCAGCAGCCAAGTGCGGCCGGGACAGGGGAACTTCGGGGAGCTGTTTTTT. It is translated as CASSQVRPGQGNFGELFF. The full variable domain, its missing parts supplied by reference TRBV14 and TRBJ2-2, is EAGVTQFPSHSVIEKGQTVTLRCDPISGHDNLYWYRRVMGKEIKFLLHFVKESKQDESGMPNNRFLAERTGGTYSTLKVQPAELEDSGVYFCASSQVRPGQGNFGELFFGEGSRLTVL.

This chain uses TRBV6-5 with TRBJ1-6; tentative D call: TRBD1 (5 bases). Trimming left V 2 bases short and J 4 bases short, with 6 bases between. The CDR3 is 14 amino acids. CDR1 is MNHEY and CDR2 is SVGAGI in the germline V gene. This CDR3 reads CASSYGGYNSPLHF. The DNA of the CDR3 is TGTGCCAGCAGTTACGGGGGTTATAATTCACCCCTCCACTTT.

The chain couples TRBV28 to TRBJ1-2; D not resolved. V dropped 2 bases and J dropped 1 base, with 14 bases sitting between them. CDR3 length equals 16 residues. Germline V gene data show CDR1 as MDHEN and CDR2 as SYDVKM. CDR3 coding DNA: TGTGCCAGCAGTTTAAATTATGGGCGGGATAACTATGGCTACACCTTC. This codes for CASSLNYGRDNYGYTF.

The chain recombines TRBV7-8 with TRBJ2-7, with 8 positions matching TRBD2. The CDR3 totals 16 residues. The V segment lost 1 base and the J segment 0 bases; nucleotides outside the gene matches: 5. Germline-derived CDR1 and CDR2 are SGHVS and FQNEAQ. The CDR3 region is CASSLGGGLLSYEQYV. The CDR3, as DNA: TGTGCCAGCAGCTTAGGCGGGGGGCTTCTCTCCTACGAGCAGTACGTC.

This chain connects TRBV14 to TRBJ2-2; D is possibly TRBD1 (5 bases). V was cut by 2 bases and J by 7 bases, with 14 bases left in between. CDR1 is SGHDN and CDR2 is FVKESK in the germline V gene. The CDR3 runs to 15 residues. In DNA form, the CDR3 reads TGTGCCAGCAGCCAAACTTCAGGGTCCGGCGGGGAGCTGTTTTTT. Translation: CASSQTSGSGGELFF.

This rearrangement joins TRBV7-8 to TRBJ2-6; D may match TRBD1 or TRBD2 (5 bases each). Trimming removed 5 bases from V and 0 bases from J, with 14 bases in between. CDR3 length equals 17 residues. Germline CDR1 is SGHVS and CDR2 is FQNEAQ. The CDR3 DNA reads as TGTGCCAGCAGCCCGTCAGGGACCGGCTCTGGGGCCAACGTCCTGACTTTC. Translating gives CASSPSGTGSGANVLTF.

CDR3 sequence (DNA): TGTGCCAGCAGTTGGACTCTAAATCAGCCCCAGCATTTT. This encodes CASSWTLNQPQHF. The chain is built from TRBV6-2 or TRBV6-3 and TRBJ1-5; D is uncertain. The CDR3 loop spans 13 amino acids. Germline V gene lookup returns CDR1 MNHEY and CDR2 SVGEGT. Trimming pared 4 bases from V and 4 bases from J, leaving 8 bases between.

The rearrangement uses TRBV19 and TRBJ2-1; D might be TRBD1 (5 bases). CDR1 and CDR2 from the germline V gene are LNHDA and SQIVND (reference sequence). This CDR3 is 15 amino acids long. Trimming removed 3 bases from V and 3 bases from J, with 12 bases in between. The CDR3 sequence is CASSIGQGRYNEQFF. The CDR3 DNA follows: TGTGCCAGTAGTATTGGGCAGGGTCGCTACAATGAGCAGTTCTTC.

V is TRBV5-6 and J is TRBJ2-3, with D unresolved. The germline CDR1 and CDR2 sequences are SGHDT and YYEEEE. This CDR3 comprises 15 residues. The V gene lost 0 bases and the J gene lost 0 bases, with 8 bases spanning the gap. The CDR3 spells CASSLAGPSTDTQYF. The CDR3 nucleotides read TGTGCCAGCAGCTTGGCCGGGCCTAGCACAGATACGCAGTATTTT.

The J gene is TRBJ2-7, the V gene TRBV4-2; 7 nucleotides line up with TRBD1. Trimming cost V 0 bases and J 3 bases; bases outside gene matches: 8. This CDR3 spans 16 amino acids. The germline gives CDR1 LGHNA, CDR2 YNFKEQ. For the CDR3, the DNA is TGTGCCAGCAGCCAAGATACAGGGGCCGGAGTCTACGAGCAGTACTTC. It yields the protein CASSQDTGAGVYEQYF.

This sequence joins TRBV6-1 and TRBJ2-3, with 10 nucleotides matching TRBD1. This CDR3 has 16 residues. The trim removed 2 bases at V and 3 bases at J, leaving 5 bases unmatched. Germline assignment: CDR1 MNHNS and CDR2 SASEGT. The CDR3 sequence is CASSEQTGGATDTQYF. In nucleotides, the CDR3 is TGTGCCAGCAGTGAACAGACAGGGGGCGCAACAGATACGCAGTATTTT.

The J gene is TRBJ2-3, the V gene TRBV29-1; unclear D gene. Germline CDR1 and CDR2: SQVTM and ANQGSEA. The V gene lost 8 bases and the J gene lost 2 bases, with 5 bases spanning the gap. The CDR3 length is 10 residues. CDR3 sequence reads: CSTDTDTQYF. The DNA of the CDR3 is TGCAGCACAGACACAGATACGCAGTATTTT.

The V gene is TRBV7-2, the J gene TRBJ2-1; D remains unclear. V was cut by 3 bases and J by 5 bases, with 11 bases left in between. The CDR3 is made up of 14 amino acids. Germline V CDR1 and CDR2: SGHTA, FQGNSA. DNA of the CDR3: TGTGCCAGCAGCTTGATTGCCCGGGACAATGAGCAGTTCTTC. It specifies CASSLIARDNEQFF.

The V gene is TRBV7-3, the J gene TRBJ1-6; D not resolved. The CDR3 is 15 residues long. With 2 bases removed from V and 4 bases from J, the gap between germline ends came to 9 bases. Germline values: CDR1 SGHTA, CDR2 FQGTGA. In nucleotides, the CDR3 is TGTGCCAGCAGCTTAGGCCCCGAATATAATTCACCCCTCCACTTT. This codes for CASSLGPEYNSPLHF.

The CDR3 loop reads CASSLAKAGGSTDTQYF. The DNA of the CDR3 is TGTGCCAGCAGCTTAGCGAAGGCGGGAGGTAGCACAGATACGCAGTATTTT. The rearrangement joins TRBV7-9 to TRBJ2-3; 8 nucleotides agree with TRBD2. The junction had 5 bases not matched to a gene; V was cut back by 0 bases and J by 0 bases. This CDR3 region has 17 residues. CDR1 and CDR2 (germline): SEHNR, FQNEAQ (reference sequence).

The J gene is TRBJ1-2, the V gene TRBV14; D call uncertain. The CDR3 has 16 residues. V lost 4 bases and J lost 4, with 19 bases in between. Germline CDR1 SGHDN, CDR2 FVKESK. The CDR3 here is CASSPKGTFKLYGYTF. For the CDR3, the DNA is TGTGCCAGCAGCCCTAAGGGTACCTTTAAACTCTATGGCTACACCTTC.

The V call is TRBV7-9, the J call TRBJ2-7, with 12 nucleotides matching TRBD2. V was pared by 5 bases and J by 2 bases, with 4 bases of the junction left unmatched. The germline gives CDR1 SEHNR, CDR2 FQNEAQ (reference sequence). The CDR3 runs to 15 residues. The CDR3 here is CASSPRLAGAYEQYF. The CDR3 DNA sequence: TGTGCCAGCAGCCCTCGACTAGCGGGAGCCTACGAGCAGTACTTC.

V and J are TRBV7-8 and TRBJ2-3; D unresolved. There are 19 residues in the CDR3. The V and J ends lost 0 bases and 6 bases respectively, with 25 bases between them. Germline CDR1 and CDR2: SGHVS and FQNEAQ. CDR3 DNA: TGTGCCAGCAGCTTAGCACAACAGAGCTTCCCCGGACGATTTGATACGCAGTATTTT. It codes for CASSLAQQSFPGRFDTQYF.

This chain joins TRBV10-3 and TRBJ2-7, with TRBD2 identical over 9 bases. The CDR3 sequence is 14 residues long. The germline gives CDR1 ENHRY, CDR2 SYGVKD. The V gene end was trimmed by 3 bases and the J gene end by 6 bases; junction bases not matched to a gene: 6. Here the CDR3 DNA reads TGTGCCATCAGTGATCGGCTAGCGGGAAGCGAGCAGTACGTC. Translating it yields CAISDRLAGSEQYV.

The CDR3 spells CASSSRGASSYNEQFF. In DNA form, the CDR3 reads TGTGCCAGCAGTAGTCGAGGGGCGAGCTCCTACAATGAGCAGTTCTTC. The V and J genes are TRBV27 and TRBJ2-1; D assignment may be TRBD1 or TRBD2 (5 bases each). Germline V gives CDR1 MNHEY, CDR2 SMNVEV (reference sequence). Trimming stripped 5 bases from V and 0 bases from J, with 14 bases between. This CDR3 has 16 residues.

The gene calls are TRBV9 and TRBJ1-6; the match to TRBD1 covers 7 bases. V was clipped by 4 bases and J by 5 bases; unmatched bases: 3. Germline loops: CDR1 SGDLS, CDR2 YYNGEE. The CDR3 runs 14 residues. This CDR3 is CASSLGQNNSPLHF. DNA of the CDR3: TGTGCCAGCAGCTTGGGACAGAATAATTCACCCCTCCACTTT.

V and J are TRBV27 and TRBJ2-2; D remains ambiguous. Germline V CDR1 and CDR2: MNHEY, SMNVEV (reference sequence). The CDR3 spans 13 residues. V gave up 6 bases and J gave up 2 bases, with 7 bases separating them. The CDR3: CASSSYNTGELFF. The DNA of the CDR3 is TGTGCCAGCAGCAGTTATAACACCGGGGAGCTGTTTTTT.